The 4 T cell receptor beta chains below all came from one sample that was sequenced in a study of T cell repertoires in cytomegalovirus infection. Antigens of these TCRs are unknown. TCRdb called the reads again in MiXCR, with one record for every CDR3 protein. The sample includes 900,000 to 950,000 distinct CDR3 sequences, around 30% of them seen just once. The specimen comprised cultured CD8+ T cells from PBMCs, sampled from culture after CMV antigen stimulation. The receptors here all came from a human donor in good health (CMV status not recorded). Some clones in this sample may be carry-over from other donors' samples.

The rearrangement links TRBV28 to TRBJ1-2, with 7 bases fitting TRBD1. The junction had 8 bases not matched to a gene; V was cut back by 10 bases and J by 3 bases. The CDR3 spans 13 residues. CDR1 is MDHEN and CDR2 is SYDVKM in the germline V gene. CDR3: CATRTGFYYGYTF. CDR3 in DNA: TGTGCCACCCGGACAGGTTTCTACTATGGCTACACCTTC.

The CDR3 coding sequence is TGTGCCAGTAGTCCTCACGAGGGTAGCACAGATACGCAGTATTTT. This sequence encodes CASSPHEGSTDTQYF. V gene TRBV19 combines with J gene TRBJ2-3, with D maybe TRBD2 (5 bases). Germline CDR1 and CDR2: LNHDA and SQIVND (reference sequence). This CDR3 has 15 amino acids. V gave up 5 bases and J gave up 0 bases, with 12 bases separating them. The variable domain in full, with the rest retrieved from reference TRBV19 and TRBJ2-3, is DGGITQSPKYLFRKEGQNVTLSCEQNLNHDAMYWYRQDPGQGLRLIYYSQIVNDFQKGDIAEGYSVSREKKESFPLTVTSAQKNPTAFYLCASSPHEGSTDTQYFGPGTRLTVL.

This rearrangement joins TRBV3-1 to TRBJ2-2, with TRBD1 as a possible D gene (5 bases). This CDR3 comprises 13 residues. V dropped 6 bases and J dropped 3 bases, with 8 bases sitting between them. The germline V gene encodes CDR1 LGHDT and CDR2 YNNKEL (reference sequence). The CDR3 bases are TGTGCCAGCAGGCTCAGGGACACCGGGGAGCTGTTTTTT. This gives the protein CASRLRDTGELFF.

This clonotype turned up a few times. The chain links TRBV6-2 or TRBV6-3 to TRBJ2-7; D unresolved. V was shortened by 8 bases and J by 0 bases, with 11 bases between the two germline ends. This CDR3 spans 13 amino acids. Germline V gives CDR1 MNHEY, CDR2 SVGEGT. CDR3 sequence reads: CASSQVSSYEQYV. In DNA form, the CDR3 reads TGTGCCAGCTCTCAGGTGAGCTCCTACGAGCAGTACGTC.